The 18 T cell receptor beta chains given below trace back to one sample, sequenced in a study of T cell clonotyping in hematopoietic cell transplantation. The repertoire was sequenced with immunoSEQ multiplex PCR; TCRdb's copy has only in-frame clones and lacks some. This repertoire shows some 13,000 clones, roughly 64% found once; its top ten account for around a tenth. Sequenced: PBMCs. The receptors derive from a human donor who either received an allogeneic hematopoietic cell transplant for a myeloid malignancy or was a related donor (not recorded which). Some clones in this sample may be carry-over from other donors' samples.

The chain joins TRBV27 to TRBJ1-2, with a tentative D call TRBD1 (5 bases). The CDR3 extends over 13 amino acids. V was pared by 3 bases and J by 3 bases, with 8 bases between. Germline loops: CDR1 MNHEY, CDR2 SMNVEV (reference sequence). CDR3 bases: TGTGCCAGCAGTTTCGGCAGGGACTATGGCTACACCTTC. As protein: CASSFGRDYGYTF.

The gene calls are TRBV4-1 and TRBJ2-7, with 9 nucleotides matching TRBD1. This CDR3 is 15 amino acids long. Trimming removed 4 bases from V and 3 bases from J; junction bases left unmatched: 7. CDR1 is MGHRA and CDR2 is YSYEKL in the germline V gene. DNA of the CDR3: TGCGCCAGCAGCCCGCTGGGACAGGGTTACTACGAGCAGTACTTC. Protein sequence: CASSPLGQGYYEQYF.

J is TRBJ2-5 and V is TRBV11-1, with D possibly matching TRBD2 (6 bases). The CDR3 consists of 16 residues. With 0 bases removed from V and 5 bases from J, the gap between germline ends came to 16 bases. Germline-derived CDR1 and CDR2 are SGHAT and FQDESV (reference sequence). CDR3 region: CASSLAHGGYVETQYF. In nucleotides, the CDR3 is TGTGCCAGCAGCTTAGCCCACGGGGGTTACGTGGAGACCCAGTACTTC.

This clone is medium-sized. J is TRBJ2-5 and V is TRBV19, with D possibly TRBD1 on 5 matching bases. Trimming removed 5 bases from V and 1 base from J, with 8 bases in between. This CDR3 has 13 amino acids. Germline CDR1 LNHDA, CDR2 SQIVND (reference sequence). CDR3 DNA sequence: TGTGCCAGTAGTTCCGACAGCCAAGAGACCCAGTACTTC. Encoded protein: CASSSDSQETQYF.

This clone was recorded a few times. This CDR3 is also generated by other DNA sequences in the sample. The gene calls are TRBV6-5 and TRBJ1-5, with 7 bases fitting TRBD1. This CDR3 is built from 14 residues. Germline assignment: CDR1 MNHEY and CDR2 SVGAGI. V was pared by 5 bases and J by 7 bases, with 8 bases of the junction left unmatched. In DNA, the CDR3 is TGTGCCAGCAGTCAGGACAGGTCGTACCAGCCCCAGCATTTT. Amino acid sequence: CASSQDRSYQPQHF.

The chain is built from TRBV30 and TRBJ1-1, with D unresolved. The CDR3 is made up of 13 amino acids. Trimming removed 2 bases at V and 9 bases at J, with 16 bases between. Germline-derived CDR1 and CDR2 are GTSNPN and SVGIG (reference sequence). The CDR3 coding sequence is TGTGCCTGGAGTAGGCCAAGTTTTGCCCAAGCTTTCTTT. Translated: CAWSRPSFAQAFF.

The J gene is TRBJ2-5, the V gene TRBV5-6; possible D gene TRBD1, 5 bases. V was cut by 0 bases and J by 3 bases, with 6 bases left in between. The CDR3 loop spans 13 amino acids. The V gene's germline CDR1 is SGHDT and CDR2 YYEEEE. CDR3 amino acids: CASSLVQEETQYF. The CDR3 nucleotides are TGTGCCAGCAGCTTGGTACAGGAAGAGACCCAGTACTTC.

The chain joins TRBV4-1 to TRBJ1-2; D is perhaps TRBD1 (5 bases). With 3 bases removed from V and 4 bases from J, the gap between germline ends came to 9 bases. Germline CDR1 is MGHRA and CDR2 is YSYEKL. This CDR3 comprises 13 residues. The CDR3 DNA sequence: TGCGCCAGCAGCCATGAGGGGAGCTATGGCTACACCTTC. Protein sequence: CASSHEGSYGYTF.

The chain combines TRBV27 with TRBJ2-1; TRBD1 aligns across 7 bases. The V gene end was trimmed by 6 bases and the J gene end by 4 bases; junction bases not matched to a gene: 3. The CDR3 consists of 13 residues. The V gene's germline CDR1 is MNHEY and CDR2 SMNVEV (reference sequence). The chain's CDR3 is CASRSQGYNEQFF. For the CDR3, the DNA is TGTGCCAGCAGGTCACAGGGGTACAATGAGCAGTTCTTC.

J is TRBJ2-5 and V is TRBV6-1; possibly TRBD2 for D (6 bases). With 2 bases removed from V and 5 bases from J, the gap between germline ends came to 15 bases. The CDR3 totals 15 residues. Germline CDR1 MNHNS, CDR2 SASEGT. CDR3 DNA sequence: TGTGCCAGCAGTGAAAATACGATCGCGGGGGAGACCCAGTACTTC. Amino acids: CASSENTIAGETQYF.

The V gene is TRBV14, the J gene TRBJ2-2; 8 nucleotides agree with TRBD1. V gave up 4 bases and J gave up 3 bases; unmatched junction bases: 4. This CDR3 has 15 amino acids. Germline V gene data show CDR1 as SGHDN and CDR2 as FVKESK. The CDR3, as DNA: TGTGCCAGCAGCCGGACAGGGCTGGACACCGGGGAGCTGTTTTTT. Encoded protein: CASSRTGLDTGELFF.

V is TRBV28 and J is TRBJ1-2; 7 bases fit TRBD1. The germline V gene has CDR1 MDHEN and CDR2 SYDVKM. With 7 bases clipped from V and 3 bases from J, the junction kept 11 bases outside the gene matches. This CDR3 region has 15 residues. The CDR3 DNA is TGTGCCAGCACCCCAATGACAGGGTACCACTATGGCTACACCTTC. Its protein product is CASTPMTGYHYGYTF.

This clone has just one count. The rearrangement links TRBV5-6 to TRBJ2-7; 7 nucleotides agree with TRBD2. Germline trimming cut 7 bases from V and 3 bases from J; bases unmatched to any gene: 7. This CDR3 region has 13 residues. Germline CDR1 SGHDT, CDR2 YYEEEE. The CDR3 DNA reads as TGTGCCAGCGCCCGAGGGACTAACTACGAGCAGTACTTC. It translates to CASARGTNYEQYF.

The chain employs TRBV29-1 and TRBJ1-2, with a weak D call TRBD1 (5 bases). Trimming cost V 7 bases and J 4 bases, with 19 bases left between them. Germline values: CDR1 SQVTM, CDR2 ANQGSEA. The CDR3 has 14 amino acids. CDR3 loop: CSAPSGNVFYGYTF. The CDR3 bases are TGCAGCGCCCCATCAGGGAACGTTTTCTATGGCTACACCTTC.

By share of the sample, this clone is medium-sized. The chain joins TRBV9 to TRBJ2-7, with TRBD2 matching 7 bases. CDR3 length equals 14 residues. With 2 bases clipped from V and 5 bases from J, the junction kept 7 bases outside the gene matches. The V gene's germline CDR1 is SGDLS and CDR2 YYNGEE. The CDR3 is CASSVSGGSHEQYF. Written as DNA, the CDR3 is TGTGCCAGCAGCGTTTCGGGCGGGAGCCACGAGCAGTACTTC.

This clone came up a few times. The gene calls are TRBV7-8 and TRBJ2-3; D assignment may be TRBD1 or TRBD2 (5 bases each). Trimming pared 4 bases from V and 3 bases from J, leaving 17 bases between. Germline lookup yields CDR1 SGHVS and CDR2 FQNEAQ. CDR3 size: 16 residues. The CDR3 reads CASSSPVGARTDTQYF. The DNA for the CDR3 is TGTGCCAGCAGCTCCCCGGTCGGGGCGCGGACAGATACGCAGTATTTT.

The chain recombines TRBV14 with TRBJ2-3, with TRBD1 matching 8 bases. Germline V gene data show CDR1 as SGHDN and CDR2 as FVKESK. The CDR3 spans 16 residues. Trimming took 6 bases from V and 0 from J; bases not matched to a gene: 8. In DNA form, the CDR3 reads TGTGCCAGCAGTCTACGACAGGGGACTAGCACAGATACGCAGTATTTT. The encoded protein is CASSLRQGTSTDTQYF.

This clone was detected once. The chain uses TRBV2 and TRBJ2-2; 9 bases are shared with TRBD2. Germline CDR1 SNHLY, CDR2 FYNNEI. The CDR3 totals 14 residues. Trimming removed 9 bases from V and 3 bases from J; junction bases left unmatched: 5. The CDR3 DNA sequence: TGTGCCAGTGCCCAGCGGGGGGACACCGGGGAGCTGTTTTTT. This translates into CASAQRGDTGELFF.